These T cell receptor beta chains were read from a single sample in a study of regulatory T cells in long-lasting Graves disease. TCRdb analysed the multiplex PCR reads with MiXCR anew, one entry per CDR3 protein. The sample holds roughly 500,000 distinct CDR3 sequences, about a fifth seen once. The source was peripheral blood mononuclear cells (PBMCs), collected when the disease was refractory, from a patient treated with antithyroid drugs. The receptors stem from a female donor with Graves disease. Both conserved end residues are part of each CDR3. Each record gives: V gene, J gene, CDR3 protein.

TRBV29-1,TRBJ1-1,CSVTVRGETTEAFF
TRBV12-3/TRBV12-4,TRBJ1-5,CASSLAIGEQPQHF
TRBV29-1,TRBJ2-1,CSVEWFGQGYGNEQFF
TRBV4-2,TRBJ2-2,CASSQEGQEVGELFF
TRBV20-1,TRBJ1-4,CSARDRGHEKLFF
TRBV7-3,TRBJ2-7,CASSLTGTGVDEQYF
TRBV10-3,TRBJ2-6,CAISGALLSGANVLTF
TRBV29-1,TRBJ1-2,CSVAPRQAAYGYTF
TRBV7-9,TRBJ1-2,CASSSILDTNYGYTF
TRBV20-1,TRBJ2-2,CSARTAGTRDTGELFF
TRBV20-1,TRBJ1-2,CSASNRGYGYTF
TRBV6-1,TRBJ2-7,CASSPVGGRQYF
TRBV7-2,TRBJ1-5,CASSGIAGNQPQHF
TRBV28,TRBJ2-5,CASSFGGIQTQYF
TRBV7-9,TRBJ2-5,CASSAPAGTQETQYF
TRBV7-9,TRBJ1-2,CASSFLGPNYGYTF
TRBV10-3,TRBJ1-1,CAIREDRGENTEAFF
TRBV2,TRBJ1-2,CASTSYGYTF
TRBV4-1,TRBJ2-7,CASSGTAAYEQYF
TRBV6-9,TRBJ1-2,CASSYDGASGGYTF
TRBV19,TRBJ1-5,CASSIDGTNNNQPQHF
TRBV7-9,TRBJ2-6,CASSLALGGANVLTF